This T cell receptor (beta chain) comes out of a study of CD8+ T cells in alopecia areata. Sequencing relied on a cDNA template that was reverse transcribed from extracted RNA. Sequencing used immunoSEQ multiplex PCR; TCRdb keeps in-frame clones, though not all of them. This table has 110,000 or so clones, 56% appearing once. Treatment denoted: oral pan-JAK inhibitor, 5-10 mg twice daily. The receptor was derived from a human donor with alopecia areata. The material sequenced was CD4+ T cells sorted from blood, taken at week 24, from a patient treated with tofacitinib.

Here the CDR3 reads CAGQRPNEQFF. The CDR3 DNA sequence: TGTGCGGGGCAGAGACCCAATGAGCAGTTCTTC. V is TRBV27 and J is TRBJ2-1, with D possibly being TRBD1 (5 bases). The CDR3 runs to 11 residues. Germline CDR1 is MNHEY and CDR2 is SMNVEV (reference sequence).